Detailed here is one TCR beta chain. Its antigen is not known. Profiled with immunoSEQ multiplex PCR; TCRdb holds only in-frame clones, not every one. Among approximately 15,000 clones, under 80% were seen once, and the ten largest hold less than 20%. V gave up 5 bases and J gave up 3 bases; unmatched junction bases: 12. The CDR3 is 16 residues long. In germline, CDR1 is GTSNPN, CDR2 SVGIG (reference sequence). The source of the sample is a study of CD4 T cells in relation to SARS-CoV-2 and coronaviruses. Unexposed donor CD4+ T cells date from about 2011-2018, before the COVID-19 pandemic. The cells were cultured for under twelve days before CD4+ T cells were isolated. Testing used SARS-CoV-2 S/N and four cold-coronavirus spikes on unexposed-donor CD4+ T cells, cells permitting.

The clonotype originates from a human donor in good health. Sequenced material: CD4+ T cells from PBMCs, cultured in vitro. The V and J genes are TRBV30 and TRBJ2-1; 8 bases fit TRBD2. The CDR3 loop is CAWEGRAGGNYNEQFF. The CDR3 DNA sequence: TGTGCCTGGGAGGGGCGGGCGGGAGGAAACTACAATGAGCAGTTCTTC.